This T cell receptor beta chain was sequenced for a study of radiotherapy plus CTLA-4 blockade in lung cancer. Data came from immunoSEQ multiplex PCR; TCRdb stores just in-frame clones and leaves some out. The sample lists about 78,000 clones; around 87% were seen once. This TCR came from a human donor with non-small cell lung cancer who had stable disease on radiotherapy plus ipilimumab. Here the sequenced sample was peripheral blood, taken from a patient treated with radiotherapy plus ipilimumab.

Here the CDR3 reads CASSIQAAYGYTF. The CDR3 nucleotides read TGTGCCAGTAGTATTCAGGCTGCCTATGGCTACACCTTC. The chain combines TRBV19 with TRBJ1-2; no definite D call. In germline, CDR1 is LNHDA, CDR2 SQIVND (reference sequence). V lost 3 bases and J lost 4, with 9 bases in between. This CDR3 region has 13 residues.